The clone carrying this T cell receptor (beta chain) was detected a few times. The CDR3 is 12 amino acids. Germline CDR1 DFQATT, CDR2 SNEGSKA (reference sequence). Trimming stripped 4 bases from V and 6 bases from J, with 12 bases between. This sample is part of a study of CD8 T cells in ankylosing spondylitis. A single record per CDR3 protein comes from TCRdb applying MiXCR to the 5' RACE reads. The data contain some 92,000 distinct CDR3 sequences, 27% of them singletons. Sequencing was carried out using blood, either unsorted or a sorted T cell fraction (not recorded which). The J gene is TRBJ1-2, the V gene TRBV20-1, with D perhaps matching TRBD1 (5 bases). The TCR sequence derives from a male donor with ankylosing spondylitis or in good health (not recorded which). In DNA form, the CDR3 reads TGCAGTGCTATAAGGGGAAGGGATGGCTACACCTTC. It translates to CSAIRGRDGYTF.